The sequence of this T cell receptor beta chain was determined in a study of T cells after yellow fever vaccination. Study-level results: On re-exposure, the response was weaker but peaked faster, at day 5 versus 15. Re-detected after boosting: most primary clones, approximately 97% of CD4 and under 90% of CD8. High-abundance clonotypes from the bulk population could contaminate FACS-sorted repertoires.

5'RACE template switching generated TCR cDNA, adding a universal primer site and UMIs. In TCRdb, the 5' RACE reads were re-called with MiXCR into one record per CDR3 protein. The table includes under 700,000 distinct CDR3 sequences, roughly 17% detected once. This clonotype was seen a handful of times. What it recognizes is unknown. The CDR3 covers 14 residues. Germline V CDR1 and CDR2: SEHNR, FQNEAQ (reference sequence). The ends were cut back, 1 base at V and 6 bases at J, with 12 bases in the middle. Material: PBMCs, obtained roughly 5 days after the first yellow fever vaccination. The clonotype originates from a young man who received the YFV17D yellow fever vaccine. The genes are TRBV7-9 and TRBJ1-1; D is ambiguous. The CDR3 region is CASSLGASWAEAFF. In DNA, the CDR3 is TGTGCCAGCAGCTTAGGCGCGTCCTGGGCTGAAGCTTTCTTT. Using reference TRBV7-9 and TRBJ1-1 for the parts outside the CDR3, the full variable domain is DTGVSQNPRHKITKRGQNVTFRCDPISEHNRLYWYRQTLGQGPEFLTYFQNEAQLEKSRLLSDRFSAERPKGSFSTLEIQRTEQGDSAMYLCASSLGASWAEAFFGQGTRLTVV.